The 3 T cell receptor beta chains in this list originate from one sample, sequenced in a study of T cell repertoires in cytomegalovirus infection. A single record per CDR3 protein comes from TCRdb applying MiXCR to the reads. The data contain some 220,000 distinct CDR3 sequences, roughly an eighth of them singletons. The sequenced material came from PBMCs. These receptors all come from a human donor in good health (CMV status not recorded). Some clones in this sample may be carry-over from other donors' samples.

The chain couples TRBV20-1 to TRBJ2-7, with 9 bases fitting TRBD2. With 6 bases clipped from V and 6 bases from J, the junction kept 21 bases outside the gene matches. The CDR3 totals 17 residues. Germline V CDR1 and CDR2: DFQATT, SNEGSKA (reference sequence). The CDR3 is CSASVPQAGGKVGEQYF. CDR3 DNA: TGCAGTGCCAGCGTACCCCAGGCGGGGGGGAAGGTCGGCGAGCAGTACTTC.

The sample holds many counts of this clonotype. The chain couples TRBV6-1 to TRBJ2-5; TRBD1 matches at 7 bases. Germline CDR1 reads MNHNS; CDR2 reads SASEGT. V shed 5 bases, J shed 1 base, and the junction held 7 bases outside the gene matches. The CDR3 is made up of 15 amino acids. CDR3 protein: CASSRYGTVQETQYF. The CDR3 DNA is TGTGCCAGCAGTCGGTACGGGACAGTCCAAGAGACCCAGTACTTC.

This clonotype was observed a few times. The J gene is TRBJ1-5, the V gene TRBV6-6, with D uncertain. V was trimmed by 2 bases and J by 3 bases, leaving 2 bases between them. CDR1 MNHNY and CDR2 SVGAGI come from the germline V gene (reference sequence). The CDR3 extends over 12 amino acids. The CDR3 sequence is CASSYLNQPQHF. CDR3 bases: TGTGCCAGCAGTTACCTCAATCAGCCCCAGCATTTT.